This record concerns one T cell receptor beta chain sequence. What it binds is unknown. This record belongs to a study of blood T cells in healthy people across ages. The study, taken as a whole, reports: Strong correlation existed between TCR beta diversity and naive T cell percentage. Older age coincided with a roughly linear decline in TCR beta diversity per million T cells.

Alongside a J-beta primer mix, a sample-barcoded 5' primer served in a second PCR lasting about 7 to 11 cycles. TCRdb recomputed calls from the 5' RACE reads with MiXCR, one row per CDR3 protein. The sample carries hundreds of thousands of distinct CDR3 sequences, approximately 50% recorded once. V was pared by 6 bases and J by 7 bases, with 17 bases of the junction left unmatched. CDR3 length: 17 amino acids. Per the germline V gene, CDR1 is MNHEY and CDR2 is SMNVEV (reference sequence). The V gene is TRBV27, the J gene TRBJ2-7; 11 nucleotides match TRBD2. This TCR was recovered from a woman aged 55-70 years in good health. Source material: blood. CDR3 bases: TGTGCCAGCAGAGGAACTAGCGGGAGTAATTACCGGGATGAGCAGTACTTC. Its protein product is CASRGTSGSNYRDEQYF.